This TCR beta chain stems from a study of blood T cell repertoires in COVID-19. With 5 bases removed from V and 10 bases from J, the gap between germline ends came to 16 bases. This CDR3 is 13 amino acids long. Germline assignment: CDR1 LNHDA and CDR2 SQIVND (reference sequence). Generated by immunoSEQ multiplex PCR, the TCRdb table keeps only in-frame clones and is missing some. The repertoire holds about 34,000 clones, with 85% as singletons. This clonotype was sampled from a human donor with acute or convalescent COVID-19. The donor label of this sample is uncertain. V gene TRBV19 combines with J gene TRBJ2-3; possibly TRBD2 for D (5 bases). Sequencing was done on a sample of peripheral blood. The CDR3 bases are TGTGCCAGTAGTGAGCCGGGGAGTAGCCCGCAGTATTTT. The encoded protein is CASSEPGSSPQYF.